Given below is one T cell receptor (beta chain) in context. These data come from a study of blood T cell repertoires in COVID-19. Libraries were prepared by immunoSEQ multiplex PCR; TCRdb keeps only in-frame clonotypes and omits some of them. The table has around 430,000 clones, around 88% seen once. The germline V gene has CDR1 MDHEN and CDR2 SYDVKM. This CDR3 is 14 amino acids long. The V segment lost 8 bases and the J segment 1 base; nucleotides outside the gene matches: 4. This chain uses TRBV28 with TRBJ2-5; 10 bases match TRBD2. The sequence was obtained from a woman between 45 and 65 years old with COVID-19, enrolled during active disease. The specimen sequenced was peripheral blood. CDR3 amino acids: CASASGGRQETQYF. The CDR3 nucleotides are TGTGCCAGCGCTAGCGGGGGACGCCAAGAGACCCAGTACTTC.